The source of this T cell receptor beta chain is a study of CD8 T cells in ankylosing spondylitis. General study results and limits: It appeared that ankylosing spondylitis blood was characterized by a TCR beta motif of fewer than 10 highly homologous variants.

This clonotype has just a few counts. Antigen specificity is unknown. The CDR3 is made up of 12 amino acids. CDR1 is ENHRY and CDR2 is SYGVKD in the germline V gene. V lost 2 bases to trimming and J lost 11 bases, with 10 bases between them. TCRdb used MiXCR to reprocess the 5' RACE reads, holding one entry per CDR3 protein. The repertoire includes hundreds of thousands of distinct CDR3 sequences, 10% to 15% of them detected once, and roughly 0.51% sits in the top ten. The chain combines TRBV10-3 with TRBJ2-1, with D tentatively TRBD2 (5 bases). The origin of this receptor is a male donor with ankylosing spondylitis. The specimen sequenced was blood, either unsorted or a sorted T cell fraction (not recorded which). The CDR3: CAISEGGPKQFF. CDR3 coding DNA: TGTGCCATCAGTGAGGGAGGACCCAAGCAGTTCTTC.